This is a list of T cell receptor beta chains from one sample in a study of identical twins. Each CDR3 protein is one row after TCRdb ran MiXCR on the 5' RACE reads. Of nearly 900,000 distinct CDR3 sequences listed, 9% to 15% are singletons. The sample was also linked to a second study, of yellow fever vaccine responses in identical twins.

The specimen sequenced was PBMCs. These receptors were obtained from a woman younger than 30 in good health. Both conserved end residues are part of each CDR3. Fields, in order: D gene, J gene, clone size, V gene, CDR3 DNA, CDR3 protein. The D gene is left open where the match is weak. Size tells how often a clone was seen (once, few, many) or the class of an expanded clone, and some rows leave it out.

d_gene: -
j_gene: TRBJ2-7
abundance: -
v_gene: TRBV2
CDR3nt: TGTGCCGTTAGAGCAGGACAGACCTACGAGCAGTACTTC
CDR3aa: CAVRAGQTYEQYF

d_gene: TRBD2
j_gene: TRBJ2-1
abundance: many
v_gene: TRBV7-9
CDR3nt: TGTGCCAGCAGCTTAGCGCAAACTGTAGCGGGTGAGCAGTTCTTC
CDR3aa: CASSLAQTVAGEQFF

d_gene: -
j_gene: TRBJ2-1
abundance: -
v_gene: TRBV28
CDR3nt: TGTGCCAGCAGTTTGGTGGACCGAGACAATGAGCAGTTCTTC
CDR3aa: CASSLVDRDNEQFF

d_gene: -
j_gene: TRBJ2-5
abundance: -
v_gene: TRBV12-3/TRBV12-4
CDR3nt: TGTGCCAGCAGTTGGTCGGGCGAGTACCAAGAGACCCAGTACTTC
CDR3aa: CASSWSGEYQETQYF

d_gene: -
j_gene: TRBJ2-1
abundance: few
v_gene: TRBV24-1
CDR3nt: TGTGCCACCAGTGATTGGGCCGGGACCAACAATGAGCAGTTCTTC
CDR3aa: CATSDWAGTNNEQFF

d_gene: -
j_gene: TRBJ1-4
abundance: few
v_gene: TRBV5-8
CDR3nt: TGTGCCAGCAGCTTGGGGCGGATACAGGGAGGAAAACTGTTTTTT
CDR3aa: CASSLGRIQGGKLFF

d_gene: -
j_gene: TRBJ1-1
abundance: -
v_gene: TRBV2
CDR3nt: TGTGCCACCAATAGGCGAGCGGAGTCTGAAGCTTTCTTT
CDR3aa: CATNRRAESEAFF

d_gene: -
j_gene: TRBJ2-7
abundance: few
v_gene: TRBV10-3
CDR3nt: TGTGCCACCCAATCCGGGCCGAGCTCCTACGAGCAGTACTTC
CDR3aa: CATQSGPSSYEQYF

d_gene: TRBD1
j_gene: TRBJ1-2
abundance: -
v_gene: TRBV5-1
CDR3nt: TGCGCCAGCAGCTTCGCGGACAGGGTCGATTATAATGGCTACACCTTC
CDR3aa: CASSFADRVDYNGYTF

d_gene: -
j_gene: TRBJ1-1
abundance: many
v_gene: TRBV10-2
CDR3nt: TGCGCCAGCAGTGAGTGGCTGAACACTGAAGCTTTCTTT
CDR3aa: CASSEWLNTEAFF

d_gene: -
j_gene: TRBJ2-1
abundance: many
v_gene: TRBV7-2
CDR3nt: TGTGCCAGCAGCCCAGTTGTTAAGTATGAGCAGTTCTTC
CDR3aa: CASSPVVKYEQFF

d_gene: -
j_gene: TRBJ1-1
abundance: -
v_gene: TRBV5-1
CDR3nt: TGCGCCAGCAGCTTGTTAGGGGCCCGTGGCACTGAAGCTTTCTTT
CDR3aa: CASSLLGARGTEAFF

d_gene: -
j_gene: TRBJ2-4
abundance: -
v_gene: TRBV12-3/TRBV12-4
CDR3nt: TGTGCCAGCAGCCCACTGACCACTAAAAACATTCAGTACTTC
CDR3aa: CASSPLTTKNIQYF

d_gene: -
j_gene: TRBJ1-1
abundance: many
v_gene: TRBV7-6
CDR3nt: TGTGCCAGCAGCTTAGACAGACGGTGGACTGAAGCTTTCTTT
CDR3aa: CASSLDRRWTEAFF

d_gene: -
j_gene: TRBJ2-1
abundance: few
v_gene: TRBV2
CDR3nt: TGTGCCAGCTATGAAGATACCTCCTACAATGAGCAGTTCTTC
CDR3aa: CASYEDTSYNEQFF

d_gene: TRBD2
j_gene: TRBJ2-3
abundance: -
v_gene: TRBV20-1
CDR3nt: TGCAGTGCTAGAGATTTCTCAGCGGGACTTGCAGATACGCAGTATTTT
CDR3aa: CSARDFSAGLADTQYF

d_gene: TRBD1
j_gene: TRBJ1-2
abundance: -
v_gene: TRBV12-3/TRBV12-4
CDR3nt: TGTGCCAGCAAAACCGGGACAGGGTCCTATGGCTACACCTTC
CDR3aa: CASKTGTGSYGYTF

d_gene: TRBD1
j_gene: TRBJ2-2
abundance: -
v_gene: TRBV7-9
CDR3nt: TGTGCCAGCAGCTCCAGGGACAGTTCGAACACCGGGGAGCTGTTTTTT
CDR3aa: CASSSRDSSNTGELFF

d_gene: TRBD2
j_gene: TRBJ2-5
abundance: many
v_gene: TRBV5-1
CDR3nt: TGCGCCAGCAGCTTGGTGTGTTGCGGGAGTATGGAGACCCAGTACTTC
CDR3aa: CASSLVCCGSMETQYF

d_gene: -
j_gene: TRBJ2-1
abundance: -
v_gene: TRBV20-1
CDR3nt: TGCAGTGCTAGAATAGTCCTTGGGCTAGCTGGAGGGAGTGAGCAGTTCTTC
CDR3aa: CSARIVLGLAGGSEQFF

d_gene: TRBD2
j_gene: TRBJ2-2
abundance: few
v_gene: TRBV10-3
CDR3nt: TGTGCCATCAGTGGGGGGACTAGCGGGAACACCGGGGAGCTGTTTTTT
CDR3aa: CAISGGTSGNTGELFF

d_gene: TRBD2
j_gene: TRBJ2-5
abundance: few
v_gene: TRBV20-1
CDR3nt: TGCAGTGCTAGATTGGGGGGGGAGACCCAGTACTTC
CDR3aa: CSARLGGETQYF

d_gene: TRBD1
j_gene: TRBJ2-7
abundance: -
v_gene: TRBV4-1
CDR3nt: TGCGCCAGCAGCCAAATGATCTTACGGGACAGGTACACCTACGAGCAGTACTTC
CDR3aa: CASSQMILRDRYTYEQYF

d_gene: -
j_gene: TRBJ1-1
abundance: many
v_gene: TRBV18
CDR3nt: TGTGCCAGCTCACCACAGGGGAACACTGAAGCTTTCTTT
CDR3aa: CASSPQGNTEAFF

d_gene: -
j_gene: TRBJ1-1
abundance: many
v_gene: TRBV4-1
CDR3nt: TGCGCCAGCAGCCATCTGGGCGAGAACACTGAAGCTTTCTTT
CDR3aa: CASSHLGENTEAFF

d_gene: TRBD2
j_gene: TRBJ2-1
abundance: -
v_gene: TRBV3-1
CDR3nt: TGTGCCAGCAGCCGAGGACTAGCGGGAGGGCGGCAGTTCTTC
CDR3aa: CASSRGLAGGRQFF

d_gene: TRBD2
j_gene: TRBJ2-1
abundance: few
v_gene: TRBV24-1
CDR3nt: TGTGCCACCAGCGGAGGCGGGAGCGGGAGTCCCAACTACAATGAGCAGTTCTTC
CDR3aa: CATSGGGSGSPNYNEQFF

d_gene: -
j_gene: TRBJ1-1
abundance: many
v_gene: TRBV14
CDR3nt: TGCGCCAGCAGCCAAGATTGGGGGAACACTGAAGCTTTCTTT
CDR3aa: CASSQDWGNTEAFF

d_gene: -
j_gene: TRBJ2-5
abundance: many
v_gene: TRBV10-3
CDR3nt: TGTGCCATCAGTGGCATAGGGAAAGAGACCCAGTACTTC
CDR3aa: CAISGIGKETQYF

d_gene: -
j_gene: TRBJ2-3
abundance: -
v_gene: TRBV12-3/TRBV12-4
CDR3nt: TGTGCCAGCAGTTTAACAGACACAAGCACAGATACGCAGTATTTT
CDR3aa: CASSLTDTSTDTQYF

d_gene: -
j_gene: TRBJ2-2
abundance: -
v_gene: TRBV2
CDR3nt: TGTGCCAGCAGTGAATTGGCAGGGTACACCGGGGAGCTGTTTTTT
CDR3aa: CASSELAGYTGELFF

d_gene: TRBD2
j_gene: TRBJ2-5
abundance: few
v_gene: TRBV20-1
CDR3nt: TGCAGTGCTAGAGGACTAGCGAAACAAGAGACCCAGTACTTC
CDR3aa: CSARGLAKQETQYF

d_gene: TRBD2
j_gene: TRBJ2-3
abundance: -
v_gene: TRBV5-1
CDR3nt: TGCGCCAGCAGCTTGGATGGGGGGGTGTGGTATTTT
CDR3aa: CASSLDGGVWYF

d_gene: -
j_gene: TRBJ1-5
abundance: few
v_gene: TRBV10-3
CDR3nt: TGTGCCACTTGGACGGGGGGCCGAAATCAGCCCCAGCATTTT
CDR3aa: CATWTGGRNQPQHF

d_gene: -
j_gene: TRBJ1-4
abundance: -
v_gene: TRBV5-1
CDR3nt: TGCGCCAGCAGCTTGGAGGGGTTTGGTAATGAAAAACTGTTTTTT
CDR3aa: CASSLEGFGNEKLFF

d_gene: -
j_gene: TRBJ2-1
abundance: few
v_gene: TRBV24-1
CDR3nt: TGTGCCACCAGTGATTTCGGGTCCGGGGAGCAGTTCTTC
CDR3aa: CATSDFGSGEQFF

d_gene: TRBD2
j_gene: TRBJ2-3
abundance: -
v_gene: TRBV20-1
CDR3nt: TGCAGTGCTAGGGCACCTAGCGGGAGATTCGGAGATACGCAGTATTTT
CDR3aa: CSARAPSGRFGDTQYF

d_gene: -
j_gene: TRBJ2-3
abundance: few
v_gene: TRBV27
CDR3nt: TGTGCCAGCAGCCCCCCTTATGCGGGGCGAAGCACAGATACGCAGTATTTT
CDR3aa: CASSPPYAGRSTDTQYF

d_gene: TRBD2
j_gene: TRBJ2-2
abundance: -
v_gene: TRBV7-3
CDR3nt: TGTGCCAGCAGCTTAAGCTCGGGAGGGAGCACCGGGGAGCTGTCTTTT
CDR3aa: CASSLSSGGSTGELSF

d_gene: -
j_gene: TRBJ2-1
abundance: few
v_gene: TRBV27
CDR3nt: TGTGCCACCAGACGAGCGCCGAGCTCCTACAATGAGCAGTTCTTC
CDR3aa: CATRRAPSSYNEQFF

d_gene: TRBD2
j_gene: TRBJ2-3
abundance: -
v_gene: TRBV12-3/TRBV12-4
CDR3nt: TGTGCCAGCAGTGCGATAGCGGGTCGGGATACGCAGTATTTT
CDR3aa: CASSAIAGRDTQYF

d_gene: -
j_gene: TRBJ2-1
abundance: few
v_gene: TRBV20-1
CDR3nt: TGCAGCCCCAAGACATCTTTTGCTCAGCAGTTCTTC
CDR3aa: CSPKTSFAQQFF

d_gene: -
j_gene: TRBJ2-1
abundance: -
v_gene: TRBV6-7
CDR3nt: TGTGCCAGCAGTTCACGACCCGGAATCAATGAGCAGTTCTTC
CDR3aa: CASSSRPGINEQFF

d_gene: -
j_gene: TRBJ2-7
abundance: -
v_gene: TRBV12-3/TRBV12-4
CDR3nt: TGTGCCAGCAGTACCCACAGGGTTCACTACGAGCAGTACTTC
CDR3aa: CASSTHRVHYEQYF

d_gene: -
j_gene: TRBJ2-1
abundance: -
v_gene: TRBV4-1
CDR3nt: TGCGCCAGCAGCCAAGATTCCCGCAGGGACAATGAGCAGTTCTTC
CDR3aa: CASSQDSRRDNEQFF

d_gene: TRBD2
j_gene: TRBJ2-1
abundance: -
v_gene: TRBV20-1
CDR3nt: TGCAGTGCTAGAGAAGGCGGGAGGTGGGGCAATGAGCAGTTCTTC
CDR3aa: CSAREGGRWGNEQFF

d_gene: TRBD1
j_gene: TRBJ2-1
abundance: -
v_gene: TRBV7-7
CDR3nt: TGTGCCAGCAGCTTACAGGGGACAGTGAGCCTCAATGAGCAGTTCTTC
CDR3aa: CASSLQGTVSLNEQFF

d_gene: -
j_gene: TRBJ2-2
abundance: few
v_gene: TRBV7-9
CDR3nt: TGTGCCAGCAGCCCGAATTTGTTGGGCACCGGGGAGCTGTTTTTT
CDR3aa: CASSPNLLGTGELFF

d_gene: -
j_gene: TRBJ1-4
abundance: -
v_gene: TRBV15
CDR3nt: TGTGCCACCAGCAGGCCCCCCGGGACTAATGAAAAACTGTTTTTT
CDR3aa: CATSRPPGTNEKLFF

d_gene: -
j_gene: TRBJ2-3
abundance: -
v_gene: TRBV5-1
CDR3nt: TGCGCCAGCAGCGTAAGGACTTATGCAGATACGCAGTATTTT
CDR3aa: CASSVRTYADTQYF

d_gene: -
j_gene: TRBJ1-1
abundance: many
v_gene: TRBV12-3/TRBV12-4
CDR3nt: TGTGCCAGCAGTACCCGGGACGGAATGAACACTGAAGCTTTCTTT
CDR3aa: CASSTRDGMNTEAFF